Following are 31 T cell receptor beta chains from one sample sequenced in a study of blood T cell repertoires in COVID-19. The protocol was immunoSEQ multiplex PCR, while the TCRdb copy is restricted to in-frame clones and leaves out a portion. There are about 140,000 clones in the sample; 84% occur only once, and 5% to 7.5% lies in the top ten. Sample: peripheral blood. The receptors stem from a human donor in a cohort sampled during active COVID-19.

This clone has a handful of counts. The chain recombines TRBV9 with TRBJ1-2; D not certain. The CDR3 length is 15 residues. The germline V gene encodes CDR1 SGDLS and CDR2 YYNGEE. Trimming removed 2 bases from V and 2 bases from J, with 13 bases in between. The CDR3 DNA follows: TGTGCCAGCAGCGTTGACATCGGAAAGAACTATGGCTACACCTTC. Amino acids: CASSVDIGKNYGYTF.

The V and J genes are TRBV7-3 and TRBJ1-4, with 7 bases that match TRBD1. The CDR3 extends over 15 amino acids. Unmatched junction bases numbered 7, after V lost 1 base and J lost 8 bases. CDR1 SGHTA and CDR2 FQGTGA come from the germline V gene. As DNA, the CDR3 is TGTGCCAGCAGCTTAAACGGCAGGGGGAACGAAAAACTGTTTTTT. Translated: CASSLNGRGNEKLFF.

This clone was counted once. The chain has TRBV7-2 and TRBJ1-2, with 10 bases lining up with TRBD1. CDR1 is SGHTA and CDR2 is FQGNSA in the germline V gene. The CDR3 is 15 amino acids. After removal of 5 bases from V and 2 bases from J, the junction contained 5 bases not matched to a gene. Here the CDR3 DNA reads TGTGCCAGCAGCACTCGGACAGGGGGAAACTATGGCTACACCTTC. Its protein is CASSTRTGGNYGYTF.

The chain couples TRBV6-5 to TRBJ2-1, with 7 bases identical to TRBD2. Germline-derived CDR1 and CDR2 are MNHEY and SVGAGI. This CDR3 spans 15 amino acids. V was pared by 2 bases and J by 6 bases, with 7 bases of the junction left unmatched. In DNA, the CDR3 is TGTGCCAGCAGTTACGTCGGGGGGACTTTCAATGAGCAGTTCTTC. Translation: CASSYVGGTFNEQFF.

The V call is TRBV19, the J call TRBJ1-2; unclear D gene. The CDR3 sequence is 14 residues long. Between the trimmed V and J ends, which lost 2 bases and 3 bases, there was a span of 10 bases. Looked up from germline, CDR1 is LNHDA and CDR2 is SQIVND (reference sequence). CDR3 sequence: CASSITGLDYGYTF. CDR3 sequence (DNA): TGTGCCAGTAGTATAACTGGTCTGGACTATGGCTACACCTTC.

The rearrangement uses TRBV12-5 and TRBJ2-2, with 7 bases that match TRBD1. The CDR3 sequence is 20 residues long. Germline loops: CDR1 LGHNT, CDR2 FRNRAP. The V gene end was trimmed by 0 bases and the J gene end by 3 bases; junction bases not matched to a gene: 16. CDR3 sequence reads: CASGLVLDRPQIPDTGELFF. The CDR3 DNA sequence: TGTGCTAGTGGTTTGGTCCTGGACAGGCCACAAATCCCGGACACCGGGGAGCTGTTTTTT.

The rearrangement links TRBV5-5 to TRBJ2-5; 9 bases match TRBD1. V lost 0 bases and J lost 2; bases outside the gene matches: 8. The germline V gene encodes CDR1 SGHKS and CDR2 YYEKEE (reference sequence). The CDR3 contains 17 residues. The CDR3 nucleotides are TGTGCCAGCAGCTTGGCCCGGGACAGGGTAAAGCAAGAGACCCAGTACTTC. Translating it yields CASSLARDRVKQETQYF.

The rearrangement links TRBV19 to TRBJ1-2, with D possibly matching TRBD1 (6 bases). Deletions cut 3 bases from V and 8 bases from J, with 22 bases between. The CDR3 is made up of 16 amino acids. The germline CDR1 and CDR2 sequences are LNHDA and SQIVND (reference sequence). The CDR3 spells CASSMGLGGGPMGYTF. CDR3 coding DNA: TGTGCCAGTAGTATGGGCCTCGGGGGGGGCCCTATGGGCTACACCTTC.

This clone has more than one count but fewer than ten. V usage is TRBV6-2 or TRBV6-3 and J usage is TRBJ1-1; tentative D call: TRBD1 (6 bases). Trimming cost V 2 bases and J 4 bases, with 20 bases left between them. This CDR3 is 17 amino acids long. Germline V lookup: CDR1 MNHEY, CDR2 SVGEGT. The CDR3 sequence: CASSYPLPVRGGTEAFF. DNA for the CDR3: TGTGCCAGCAGTTACCCTCTACCGGTTAGAGGGGGCACTGAAGCTTTCTTT.

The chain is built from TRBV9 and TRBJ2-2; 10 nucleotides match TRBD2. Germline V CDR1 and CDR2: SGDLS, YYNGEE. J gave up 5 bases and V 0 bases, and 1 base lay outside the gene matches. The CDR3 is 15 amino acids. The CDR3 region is CASSVELAGTGELFF. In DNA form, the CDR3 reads TGTGCCAGCAGCGTAGAACTAGCGGGGACCGGGGAGCTGTTTTTT.

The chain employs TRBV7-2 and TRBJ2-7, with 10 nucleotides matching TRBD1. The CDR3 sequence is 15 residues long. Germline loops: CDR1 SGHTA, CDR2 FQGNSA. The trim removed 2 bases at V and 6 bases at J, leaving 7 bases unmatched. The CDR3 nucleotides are TGTGCCAGCAGCTTACGGGACAGGGGTGTCCCCGAGCAGTACTTC. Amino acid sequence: CASSLRDRGVPEQYF. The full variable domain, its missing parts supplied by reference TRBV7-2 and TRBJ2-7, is GAGVSQSPSNKVTEKGKDVELRCDPISGHTALYWYRQSLGQGLEFLIYFQGNSAPDKSGLPSDRFSAERTGGSVSTLTIQRTQQEDSAVYLCASSLRDRGVPEQYFGPGTRLTVT.

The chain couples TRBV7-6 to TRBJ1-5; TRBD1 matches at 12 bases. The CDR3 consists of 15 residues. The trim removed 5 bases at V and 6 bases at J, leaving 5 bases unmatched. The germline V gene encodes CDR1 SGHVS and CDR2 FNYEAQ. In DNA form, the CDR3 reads TGTGCCAGCAGCCACCGGGACAGGGGGCTTCAGCCCCAGCATTTT. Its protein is CASSHRDRGLQPQHF. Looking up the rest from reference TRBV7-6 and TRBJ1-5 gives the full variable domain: GAGVSQSPRYKVTKRGQDVALRCDPISGHVSLYWYRQALGQGPEFLTYFNYEAQQDKSGLPNDRFSAERPEGSISTLTIQRTEQRDSAMYRCASSHRDRGLQPQHFGDGTRLSIL.

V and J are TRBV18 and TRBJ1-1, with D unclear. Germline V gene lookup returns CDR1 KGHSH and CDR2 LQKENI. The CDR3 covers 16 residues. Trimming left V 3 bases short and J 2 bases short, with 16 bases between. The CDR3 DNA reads TGTGCCAGCTCACCCTCATTGCCGGGAACTAACACTGAAGCTTTCTTT. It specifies CASSPSLPGTNTEAFF.

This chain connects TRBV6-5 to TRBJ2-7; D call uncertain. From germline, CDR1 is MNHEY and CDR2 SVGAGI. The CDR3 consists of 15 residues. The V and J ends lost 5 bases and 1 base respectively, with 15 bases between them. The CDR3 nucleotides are TGTGCCAGCAGTATTACACCGACATTATCCTACGAGCAGTACTTC. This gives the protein CASSITPTLSYEQYF.

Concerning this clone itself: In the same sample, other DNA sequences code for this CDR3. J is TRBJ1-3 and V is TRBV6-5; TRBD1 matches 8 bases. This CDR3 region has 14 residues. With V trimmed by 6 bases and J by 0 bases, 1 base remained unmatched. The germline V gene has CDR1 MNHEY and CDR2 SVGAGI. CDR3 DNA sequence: TGTGCCAGCAGCGGGACAGGCTCTGGAAACACCATATATTTT. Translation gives CASSGTGSGNTIYF.

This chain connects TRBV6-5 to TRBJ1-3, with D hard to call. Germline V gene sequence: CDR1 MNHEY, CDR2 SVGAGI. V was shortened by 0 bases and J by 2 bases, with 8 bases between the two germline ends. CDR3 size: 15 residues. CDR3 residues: CASSYSTAAGNTIYF. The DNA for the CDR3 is TGTGCCAGCAGTTACTCGACTGCCGCTGGAAACACCATATATTTT.

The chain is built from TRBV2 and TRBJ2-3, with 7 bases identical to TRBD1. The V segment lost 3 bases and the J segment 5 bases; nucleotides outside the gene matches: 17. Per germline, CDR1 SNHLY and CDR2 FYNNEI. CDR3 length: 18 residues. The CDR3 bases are TGTGCCAGCAGTGAGTCGCCAGGGGGACCTCAGTTAGGAGATACGCAGTATTTT. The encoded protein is CASSESPGGPQLGDTQYF.

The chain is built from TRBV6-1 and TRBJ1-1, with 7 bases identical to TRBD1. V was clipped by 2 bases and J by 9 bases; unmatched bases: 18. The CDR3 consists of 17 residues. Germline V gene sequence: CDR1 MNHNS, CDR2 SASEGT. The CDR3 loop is CASSESYSVDRAWKAFF. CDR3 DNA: TGTGCCAGCAGTGAATCCTATTCCGTTGACAGGGCCTGGAAAGCTTTCTTT.

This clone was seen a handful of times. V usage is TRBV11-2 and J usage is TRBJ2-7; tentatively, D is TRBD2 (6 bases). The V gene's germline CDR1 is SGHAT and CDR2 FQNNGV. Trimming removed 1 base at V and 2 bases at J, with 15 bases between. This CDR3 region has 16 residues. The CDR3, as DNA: TGTGCCAGCAGCTTAGTAACGAGCGGGCCTACCTACGAGCAGTACTTC. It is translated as CASSLVTSGPTYEQYF.

The CDR3 DNA reads TGTGCCAGCTCAATACAGGGACGGGATGGCTACACCTTC. Translated: CASSIQGRDGYTF. The chain couples TRBV18 to TRBJ1-2; tentatively, D is TRBD1 (6 bases). The length of the CDR3 is 13 residues. V dropped 5 bases and J dropped 6 bases, with 13 bases sitting between them. Per the germline V gene, CDR1 is KGHSH and CDR2 is LQKENI.

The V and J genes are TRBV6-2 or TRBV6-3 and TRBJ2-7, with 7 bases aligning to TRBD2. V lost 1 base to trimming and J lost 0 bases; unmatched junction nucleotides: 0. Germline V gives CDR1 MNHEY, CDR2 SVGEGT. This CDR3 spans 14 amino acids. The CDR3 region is CASSYWGGSYEQYF. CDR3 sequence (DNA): TGTGCCAGCAGTTACTGGGGGGGCTCCTACGAGCAGTACTTC.

Here the CDR3 DNA reads TGTGCCAGCTCACCACAGCACAGGGGCCTCACAGATACGCAGTATTTT. It encodes CASSPQHRGLTDTQYF. J is TRBJ2-3 and V is TRBV18; 7 bases align to TRBD1. Germline V gene sequence: CDR1 KGHSH, CDR2 LQKENI. The CDR3 length is 16 residues. Unmatched junction bases numbered 6, after V lost 1 base and J lost 2 bases.

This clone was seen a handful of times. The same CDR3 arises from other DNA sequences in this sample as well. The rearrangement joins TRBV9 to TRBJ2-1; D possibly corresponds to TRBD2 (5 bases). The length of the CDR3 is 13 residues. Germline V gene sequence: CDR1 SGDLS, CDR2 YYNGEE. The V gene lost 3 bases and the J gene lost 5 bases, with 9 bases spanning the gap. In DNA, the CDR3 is TGTGCCAGCAGCGCACGGGGAAACAATGAGCAGTTCTTC. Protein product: CASSARGNNEQFF.

The CDR3 spells CASSPTGGAGSPLHF. CDR3 in DNA: TGTGCCAGTAGCCCAACAGGGGGCGCCGGTTCACCCCTCCACTTT. The chain couples TRBV19 to TRBJ1-6; 9 nucleotides match TRBD1. From germline, CDR1 is LNHDA and CDR2 SQIVND (reference sequence). The CDR3 has 15 amino acids. The trim removed 6 bases at V and 9 bases at J, leaving 9 bases unmatched.

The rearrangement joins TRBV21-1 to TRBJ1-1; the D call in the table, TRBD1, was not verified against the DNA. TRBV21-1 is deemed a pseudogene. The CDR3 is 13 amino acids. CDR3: CASSKGGASKAFF. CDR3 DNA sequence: TGTGCCAGCAGCAAAGGTGGGGCCTCGAAAGCTTTCTTT.

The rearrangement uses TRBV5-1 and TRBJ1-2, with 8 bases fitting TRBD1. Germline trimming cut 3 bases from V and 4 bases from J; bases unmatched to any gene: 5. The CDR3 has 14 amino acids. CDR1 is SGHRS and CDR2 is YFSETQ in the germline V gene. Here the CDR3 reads CASSSQGASYGYTF. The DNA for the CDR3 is TGCGCCAGCAGCTCGCAGGGGGCTAGCTATGGCTACACCTTC.

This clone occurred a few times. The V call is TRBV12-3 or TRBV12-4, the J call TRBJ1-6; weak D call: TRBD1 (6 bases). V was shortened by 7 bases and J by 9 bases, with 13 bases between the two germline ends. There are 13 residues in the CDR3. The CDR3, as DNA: TGTGCCAGCAAACAGGCGGGGGCTTCACCCCTCCACTTT. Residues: CASKQAGASPLHF.

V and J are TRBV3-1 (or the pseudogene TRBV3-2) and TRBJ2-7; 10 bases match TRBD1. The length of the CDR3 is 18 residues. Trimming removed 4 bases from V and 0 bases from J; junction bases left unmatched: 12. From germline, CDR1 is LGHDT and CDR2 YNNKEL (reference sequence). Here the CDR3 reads CASSRGQGESKSSYEQYF. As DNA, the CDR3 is TGTGCCAGCAGCCGAGGACAGGGGGAGTCCAAAAGCTCCTACGAGCAGTACTTC.

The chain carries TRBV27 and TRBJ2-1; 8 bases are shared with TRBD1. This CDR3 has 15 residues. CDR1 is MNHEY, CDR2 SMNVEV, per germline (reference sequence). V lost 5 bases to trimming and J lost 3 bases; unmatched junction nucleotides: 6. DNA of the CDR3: TGTGCCAGCAGTCCCCGGGGACAGGACTACAATGAGCAGTTCTTC. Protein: CASSPRGQDYNEQFF.

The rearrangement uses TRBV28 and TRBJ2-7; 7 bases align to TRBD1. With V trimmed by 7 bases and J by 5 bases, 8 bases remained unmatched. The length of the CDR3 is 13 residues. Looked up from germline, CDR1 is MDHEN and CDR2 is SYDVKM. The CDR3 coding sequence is TGTGCCAGCACCCCAGGGGGACCGAACGAGCAGTACTTC. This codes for CASTPGGPNEQYF.

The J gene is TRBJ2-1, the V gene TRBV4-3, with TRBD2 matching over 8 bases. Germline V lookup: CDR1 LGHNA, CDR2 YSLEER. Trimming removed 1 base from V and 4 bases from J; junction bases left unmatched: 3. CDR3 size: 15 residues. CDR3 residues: CASSQVGTSYNEQFF. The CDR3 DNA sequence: TGCGCCAGCAGCCAAGTTGGGACTAGTTACAATGAGCAGTTCTTC.